The sequence of this T cell receptor beta chain was determined in a study of T cell changes during pregnancy in multiple sclerosis. V was pared by 4 bases and J by 4 bases, with 10 bases between. The CDR3 is made up of 14 amino acids. CDR1 and CDR2 (germline): WSHSY, SAAADI. The assay was immunoSEQ multiplex PCR, and TCRdb's table has in-frame clones only and misses some. This sample carries fewer than 90,000 clones, roughly 94% of them seen once, and the ten largest clones take around 0.86%. Specimen: peripheral blood, collected in the third trimester of pregnancy. The TCR originated in a female donor with multiple sclerosis, enrolled in a pregnancy study. The chain has TRBV10-2 and TRBJ2-2; D uncertain. CDR3 loop: CASSGAPGTGELFF. The CDR3 DNA sequence: TGCGCCAGCAGTGGGGCCCCCGGCACCGGGGAGCTGTTTTTT.